This TCR beta chain came from a study of T cell responses to AZD1222 COVID-19 vaccine. Study-wide results and limits: White British donors predominated, females outnumbered males, and clonal diversity was possibly underestimated. All repertoire sampling was performed exclusively after the peak T cell response. At baseline, just five to seven AZD1222 recipients tested seropositive.

A remark on this clone: Its target is unknown.

Some clones are missing from TCRdb's copy, which holds only in-frame ones; the method was immunoSEQ multiplex PCR. The table shows 65,000 to 75,000 clones, with more than 70% occurring only once. The V end was cut by 2 bases, the J end by 4 bases, with 20 bases between. CDR3 length: 17 amino acids. Germline lookup yields CDR1 LGHNA and CDR2 YSLEER. The receptor was derived from an adult who received the MenACWY meningococcal vaccine as a control. The source material was peripheral blood, sampled 28 days after the second dose of the MenACWY control vaccine. The chain joins TRBV4-3 to TRBJ1-1, with D perhaps TRBD1 (5 bases). In DNA form, the CDR3 reads TGCGCCAGCAGCCAAACAATTCTAGGGGCGCGGAGCACTGAAGCTTTCTTT. It specifies CASSQTILGARSTEAFF.